The sequence of this T cell receptor (beta chain) was determined in a study of tumor-infiltrating lymphocytes in primary liver carcinoma. The researchers obtained blood RNA from unsorted whole blood and also extracted germline DNA. Points on this clonotype: This sequence may be a read error, since a much larger clone differs from it by one base.

TCR beta cDNA came from about 470 ng total RNA, primed with a constant-region primer. Three rounds of nested multiplex PCR with slightly modified ARM-PCR produced TCR beta libraries. A C-beta reverse primer and TRBV1-TRBV30 forward primers served in each of the first two PCR rounds, at 9 to 10 cycles apiece. TCRdb passed the multiplex PCR reads through MiXCR, listing each CDR3 protein once. Among fewer than 350,000 distinct CDR3 sequences listed, roughly two thirds were seen once. CDR1 is MGHRA, CDR2 YSYEKL, per germline. CDR3 length equals 16 residues. The specimen sequenced was peripheral blood. The chain couples TRBV4-1 to TRBJ2-7; TRBD2 agrees at 8 bases. This receptor was taken from a man aged 40-55 years with primary liver carcinoma and hepatitis B virus infection. As DNA, the CDR3 is TGCACCAGCAGCCAAGATATTCCAGCGGGGGCCTACGAGCAGTACTTC. Its translation is CTSSQDIPAGAYEQYF.